The table lists the clone carrying this T cell receptor (beta chain) with many counts. MiXCR was run by TCRdb on the multiplex PCR reads, yielding one entry per CDR3 protein. The data contain about 180,000 distinct CDR3 sequences, approximately 33% of them seen just once; the ten biggest clones take up 3% to 4%. The CDR3 is made up of 13 amino acids. The germline V gene has CDR1 DFQATT and CDR2 SNEGSKA (reference sequence). V was clipped by 0 bases and J by 7 bases, with 10 bases between them. These data belong to a study of breast tumors, draining lymph nodes, adjacent tissues. Samples came from axillary lymph nodes draining the breast cancer.

The receptor was isolated from a female donor with breast cancer. Some clones in this sample may be carry-over from other donors' samples. Material: axillary lymph node tissue. The V gene is TRBV20-1, the J gene TRBJ1-5; D gene ambiguous. Here the CDR3 DNA reads TGCAGTGCTAGAGATGAAAGAGACCAGCCCCAGCATTTT. Amino acids: CSARDERDQPQHF.